One sample yielded the 3 T cell receptor beta chains listed below, sequenced in a study of T cell repertoires in cytomegalovirus infection. TCRdb recomputed calls from the reads with MiXCR, one row per CDR3 protein. Among about 80,000 distinct CDR3 sequences, around 3.5% were seen once, and the ten largest hold approximately 5%. The sequenced material came from PBMCs. These receptors all come from a human donor in good health (CMV status not recorded). Some clones in this sample may be carry-over from other donors' samples.

The gene calls are TRBV10-2 and TRBJ1-1, with D unclear. V was cut by 3 bases and J by 7 bases, with 6 bases left in between. Germline CDR1 is WSHSY and CDR2 is SAAADI. The CDR3 has 11 residues. The CDR3 region is CASSERYEAFF. Here the CDR3 DNA reads TGCGCCAGCAGTGAACGGTATGAAGCTTTCTTT.

Regarding this clonotype: A read error may be the cause here, since a much bigger clone is one base away. V usage is TRBV10-3 and J usage is TRBJ1-6; a possible D gene is TRBD1 (6 bases). The CDR3 contains 13 residues. CDR1 ENHRY and CDR2 SYGVKD come from the germline V gene. The CDR3 loop reads CVIRTDRNSPLHF. In DNA form, the CDR3 reads TGTGTCATCAGGACAGACCGTAATTCACCCCTCCACTTT.

This clonotype was detected many times. The V gene is TRBV19, the J gene TRBJ1-1; D gene uncertain. V was trimmed by 2 bases and J by 4 bases, leaving 11 bases between them. Germline CDR1 is LNHDA and CDR2 is SQIVND (reference sequence). The CDR3 is made up of 14 amino acids. CDR3 nucleotide sequence: TGTGCCAGTAGTATAACAGCTGCAGGCACTGAAGCTTTCTTT. Its protein product is CASSITAAGTEAFF. The full variable domain, in which reference TRBV19 and TRBJ1-1 provide the parts outside the CDR3, is DGGITQSPKYLFRKEGQNVTLSCEQNLNHDAMYWYRQDPGQGLRLIYYSQIVNDFQKGDIAEGYSVSREKKESFPLTVTSAQKNPTAFYLCASSITAAGTEAFFGQGTRLTVV.